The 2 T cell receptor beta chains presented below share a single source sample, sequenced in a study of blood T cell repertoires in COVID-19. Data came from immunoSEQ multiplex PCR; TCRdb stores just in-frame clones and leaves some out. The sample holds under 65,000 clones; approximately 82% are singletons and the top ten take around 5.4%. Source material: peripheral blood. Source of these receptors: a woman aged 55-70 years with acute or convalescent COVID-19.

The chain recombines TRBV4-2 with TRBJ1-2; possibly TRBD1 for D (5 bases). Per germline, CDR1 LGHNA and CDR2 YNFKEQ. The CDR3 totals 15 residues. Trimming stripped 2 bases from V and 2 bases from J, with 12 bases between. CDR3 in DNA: TGTGCCAGCAGCCAACCGGGGGTAAGGAACTATGGCTACACCTTC. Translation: CASSQPGVRNYGYTF.

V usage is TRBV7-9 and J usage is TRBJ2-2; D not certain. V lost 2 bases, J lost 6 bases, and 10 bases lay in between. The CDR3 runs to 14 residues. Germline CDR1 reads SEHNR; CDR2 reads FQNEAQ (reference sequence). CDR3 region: CASSLTRASGELFF. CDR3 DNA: TGTGCCAGCAGCTTAACTCGAGCGTCCGGGGAGCTGTTTTTT.